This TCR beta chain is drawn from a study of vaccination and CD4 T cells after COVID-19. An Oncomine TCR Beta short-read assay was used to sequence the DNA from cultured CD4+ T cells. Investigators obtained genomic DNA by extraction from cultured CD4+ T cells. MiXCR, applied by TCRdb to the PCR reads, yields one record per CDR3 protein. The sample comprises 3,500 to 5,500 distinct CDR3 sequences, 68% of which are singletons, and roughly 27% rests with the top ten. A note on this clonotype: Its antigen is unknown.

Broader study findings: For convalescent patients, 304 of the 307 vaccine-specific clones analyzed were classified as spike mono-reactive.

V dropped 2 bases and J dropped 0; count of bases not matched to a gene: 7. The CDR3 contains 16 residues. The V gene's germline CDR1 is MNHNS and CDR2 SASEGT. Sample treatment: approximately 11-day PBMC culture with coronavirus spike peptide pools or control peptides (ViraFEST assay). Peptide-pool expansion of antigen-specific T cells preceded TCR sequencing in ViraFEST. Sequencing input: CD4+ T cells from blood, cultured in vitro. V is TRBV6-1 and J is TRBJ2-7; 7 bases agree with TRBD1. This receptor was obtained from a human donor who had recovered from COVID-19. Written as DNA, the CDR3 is TGTGCCAGCAGTGAAATCGCAGGGGGAAACTCCTACGAGCAGTACTTC. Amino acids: CASSEIAGGNSYEQYF.